This T cell receptor beta chain came from a study of shared clonotypes between healthy human individuals. Of note for this clone: Antigen unknown.

Trimming pared 4 bases from V and 5 bases from J, leaving 15 bases between. Per the germline V gene, CDR1 is SGHRS and CDR2 is YFSETQ. The CDR3 extends over 15 amino acids. Over several immunoSEQ plates, each subset's genomic DNA was distributed in even portions. In the study's own analysis: Junction-only sequences produced by ImmunoSEQ had no quality scores, so filtering differed. Using immunoSEQ multiplex PCR, the repertoire was profiled, and TCRdb retains in-frame clones only, with some absent. V, J and clone size derive from that table, while D and trimming were established from the DNA sequence. The sample includes a few million clones, under 97% seen only once; the top ten take 0.1% to 0.15%. Study outcomes and limitations: The authors sampled blood alone, and tissue repertoires likely differ. Memory subsets had estimated richness that was generally smaller than that of naive subsets.

The sequence was obtained from a man between 18 and 35 years old in good health. The gene calls are TRBV5-1 and TRBJ2-2; D gene ambiguous. The sequencing sample was made of naive CD4+ T cells sorted from blood. Subset indicated: CD45RA+ positively selected. The CDR3, as DNA: TGCGCCAGCAGCCTGACCCCGGTGGGGACCGGGGAGCTGTTTTTT. Protein: CASSLTPVGTGELFF.